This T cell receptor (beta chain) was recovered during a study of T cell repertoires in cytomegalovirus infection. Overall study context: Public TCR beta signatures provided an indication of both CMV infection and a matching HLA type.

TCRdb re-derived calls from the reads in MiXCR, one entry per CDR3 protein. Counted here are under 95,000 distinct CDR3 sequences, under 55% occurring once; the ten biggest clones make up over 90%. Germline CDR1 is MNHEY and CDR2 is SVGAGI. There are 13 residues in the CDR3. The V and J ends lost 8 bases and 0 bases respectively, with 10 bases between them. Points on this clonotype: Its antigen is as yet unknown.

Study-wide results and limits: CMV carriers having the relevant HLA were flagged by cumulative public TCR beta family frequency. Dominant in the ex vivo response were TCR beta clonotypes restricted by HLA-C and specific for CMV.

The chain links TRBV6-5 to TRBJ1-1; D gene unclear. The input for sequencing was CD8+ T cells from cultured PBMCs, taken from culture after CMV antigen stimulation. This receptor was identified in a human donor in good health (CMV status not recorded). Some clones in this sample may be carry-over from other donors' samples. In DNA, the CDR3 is TGTGCCAGCGTCCCGGGCCTGAACACTGAAGCTTTCTTT. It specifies CASVPGLNTEAFF.